This note documents a single T cell receptor (beta chain) sequence. Its antigen is unknown. This sample was included in a study of T cell repertoires in cytomegalovirus infection. Study information: Recently identified HLA-C-restricted CMV epitopes were among the peptides used. Study outcomes and limitations: Identification of carriers of CMV plus the relevant HLA was achieved through cumulative public TCR beta family frequency. Dominating the ex vivo response were HLA-C-restricted CMV-specific TCR beta clonotypes.

MiXCR, run by TCRdb on the reads, gives a single entry per CDR3 protein. The repertoire has approximately 110,000 distinct CDR3 sequences, 35% to 50% of them found once; the top ten carry about 76%. The CDR3 loop spans 15 amino acids. Trimming removed 8 bases from V and 7 bases from J; junction bases left unmatched: 10. The chain combines TRBV12-3 or TRBV12-4 with TRBJ2-3; 12 bases map to TRBD2. The clonotype originates from a human donor in good health (CMV status not recorded). Some clones in this sample may be carry-over from other donors' samples. Here the sequenced sample was CD8+ T cells from cultured PBMCs, taken from culture after CMV antigen stimulation. CDR3 residues: CASRTSGEPRNTQYF. The DNA for the CDR3 is TGTGCCAGCCGGACTAGCGGGGAACCTCGGAATACGCAGTATTTT.